The present T cell receptor beta chain was sequenced within a study of control samples from healthy donors and cancer patients. This CDR3 is 15 amino acids long. J gave up 6 bases and V 4 bases, and 5 bases lay outside the gene matches. CDR1 SGHRS and CDR2 YFSETQ come from the germline V gene. Generated by immunoSEQ multiplex PCR, the TCRdb table keeps only in-frame clones and is missing some. The sample shows over 120,000 clones, more than 90% of them seen only once. The sequence came from a man aged 30-40 years in good health. Material: blood. The genes are TRBV5-1 and TRBJ2-7; 15 nucleotides match TRBD2. CDR3 DNA sequence: TGCGCCAGCAGCCCGGGACTAGCGGGGGGTTCCGAGCAGTACTTC. This gives the protein CASSPGLAGGSEQYF.